These 32 T cell receptor beta chains were all obtained from the same sample, sequenced in a study of blood T cell repertoires in COVID-19 (TCRdb year 2020). Library method: the immunoSEQ multiplex PCR assay. Imported from immuneACCESS, the table was reduced by TCRdb to in-frame sequences with V and J called. These copies leave out some clones; in studies compared against another copy, an unresolved V gene accounts for under half, and the cause of the remainder is not known. The sample table records a few hundred thousand clones; more than 75% of these occur just once. The ten top clones hold roughly a tenth of the sample. Sequenced input: PBMCs or T cells enriched from blood (not recorded which). These receptors were taken from a woman aged 50 to 60 who had recovered from COVID-19.

The rearrangement uses TRBV27 and TRBJ1-4; TRBD1 might be the D (5 bases). The germline V and J ends were trimmed by 3 bases and 0 bases, with 14 bases remaining between them. CDR3 length equals 17 residues. Germline V gives CDR1 MNHEY, CDR2 SMNVEV (reference sequence). CDR3: CASSLGPAGATNEKLFF. Here the CDR3 DNA reads TGTGCCAGCAGTTTGGGGCCGGCGGGGGCAACTAATGAAAAACTGTTTTTT.

The chain recombines TRBV10-3 with TRBJ2-1, with unresolved D. The CDR3 contains 16 residues. The V gene's germline CDR1 is ENHRY and CDR2 SYGVKD. Trimming left V 3 bases short and J 0 bases short, with 12 bases between. The CDR3 nucleotides are TGTGCCATCAGTGACCCCTCGAGGAGCTCCTACAATGAGCAGTTCTTC. This encodes CAISDPSRSSYNEQFF.

This clone was picked up one time. This sequence joins TRBV6-2 or TRBV6-3 and TRBJ2-3; TRBD1 aligns across 7 bases. CDR1 and CDR2 (germline): MNHEY, SVGEGT. The CDR3 loop spans 17 amino acids. Trimming took 1 base from V and 5 from J; bases not matched to a gene: 12. This chain's CDR3 is CASSYFDRAFPGDTQYF. The DNA of the CDR3 is TGTGCCAGCAGTTACTTTGACAGGGCCTTCCCTGGAGATACGCAGTATTTT.

The V and J genes are TRBV3-1 (or the pseudogene TRBV3-2) and TRBJ2-3; TRBD1 matches 8 bases. V lost 2 bases, J lost 2 bases, and 9 bases stayed unmatched. The germline gives CDR1 LGHDT, CDR2 YNNKEL (reference sequence). This CDR3 comprises 17 residues. For the CDR3, the DNA is TGTGCCAGCAGCCAATATGTCAGCCAGGGGGCCACAGATACGCAGTATTTT. It codes for CASSQYVSQGATDTQYF.

For the CDR3, the DNA is TGTGCCAGCAGTTACTCGGGGGGGCCTAACAATGAGCAGTTCTTC. This sequence encodes CASSYSGGPNNEQFF. The V call is TRBV6-2 or TRBV6-3, the J call TRBJ2-1, with D perhaps TRBD2 (7 bases). This CDR3 has 15 residues. The V and J ends lost 0 bases and 5 bases respectively, with 11 bases between them. Germline V gene sequence: CDR1 MNHEY, CDR2 SVGEGT.

The J gene is TRBJ1-1, the V gene TRBV7-9; 8 bases agree with TRBD1. V dropped 2 bases and J dropped 6; count of bases not matched to a gene: 11. CDR1 is SEHNR and CDR2 is FQNEAQ in the germline V gene (reference sequence). The CDR3 spans 16 residues. The chain's CDR3 is CASSLRTGSSPAEAFF. As DNA, the CDR3 is TGTGCCAGCAGCTTACGGACAGGGTCATCCCCGGCTGAAGCTTTCTTT. Complete variable domain (other parts from reference TRBV7-9 and TRBJ1-1): DTGVSQNPRHKITKRGQNVTFRCDPISEHNRLYWYRQTLGQGPEFLTYFQNEAQLEKSRLLSDRFSAERPKGSFSTLEIQRTEQGDSAMYLCASSLRTGSSPAEAFFGQGTRLTVV.

The chain combines TRBV7-3 with TRBJ1-1; no clear D gene. V shed 1 base and J shed 5 bases, with 20 bases lying between them. The CDR3 has 17 residues. Looked up from germline, CDR1 is SGHTA and CDR2 is FQGTGA. The CDR3 region is CASSLRALGNSGTEAFF. The CDR3 DNA sequence: TGTGCCAGCAGCTTAAGGGCTTTGGGCAATTCGGGGACTGAAGCTTTCTTT.

The chain carries TRBV9 and TRBJ2-3; 7 bases agree with TRBD2. CDR1 and CDR2 from the germline V gene are SGDLS and YYNGEE. The V segment lost 3 bases and the J segment 1 base; nucleotides outside the gene matches: 2. This CDR3 is built from 14 residues. CDR3 nucleotide sequence: TGTGCCAGCAGCGCGGGGGGACGCACAGATACGCAGTATTTT. Translated: CASSAGGRTDTQYF.

This chain uses TRBV5-6 with TRBJ1-2; 7 bases match TRBD1. Germline assignment: CDR1 SGHDT and CDR2 YYEEEE. Trimming cost V 4 bases and J 5 bases; bases outside gene matches: 11. There are 15 residues in the CDR3. CDR3 coding DNA: TGTGCCAGCAGCCGGCCAGGGGGACAGATATATGGCTACACCTTC. Its protein product is CASSRPGGQIYGYTF.

The chain links TRBV6-1 to TRBJ2-3; 7 bases agree with TRBD2. The CDR3 runs 15 residues. Germline V gene data show CDR1 as MNHNS and CDR2 as SASEGT. The ends lost 1 base at V and 5 bases at J; junction bases unmatched: 6. CDR3 sequence reads: CASSEGAGFIDTQYF. In nucleotides, the CDR3 is TGTGCCAGCAGTGAAGGAGCGGGGTTCATAGATACGCAGTATTTT.

The V call is TRBV5-4, the J call TRBJ2-7; 8 nucleotides agree with TRBD1. The CDR3 loop spans 14 amino acids. Germline-derived CDR1 and CDR2 are SGHNT and YYREEE (reference sequence). J was trimmed by 2 bases and V by 4 bases; bases with no gene match: 5. The CDR3 DNA follows: TGTGCCAGCAGCATTGACAGGGGCCCCTACGAGCAGTACTTC. It codes for CASSIDRGPYEQYF.

The chain employs TRBV10-3 and TRBJ1-1; D is ambiguous. The V end lost 6 bases, the J end lost 6 bases, and 11 bases lay between the germline ends. This CDR3 region has 12 residues. Germline V CDR1 and CDR2: ENHRY, SYGVKD. CDR3 sequence (DNA): TGTGCCATCAGGGAAGACATGGCTGAAGCTTTCTTT. This translates into CAIREDMAEAFF.

The rearrangement joins TRBV19 to TRBJ2-1; 11 nucleotides match TRBD2. The germline CDR1 and CDR2 sequences are LNHDA and SQIVND (reference sequence). The CDR3 length is 16 residues. V dropped 5 bases and J dropped 9; count of bases not matched to a gene: 12. The CDR3 DNA follows: TGTGCCAGTAGTCCCGGGGTAGCGGGGGGGCTACTTGAGCAGTTCTTC. It is translated as CASSPGVAGGLLEQFF. The entire variable domain, with the rest obtained from reference TRBV19 and TRBJ2-1, is as follows: DGGITQSPKYLFRKEGQNVTLSCEQNLNHDAMYWYRQDPGQGLRLIYYSQIVNDFQKGDIAEGYSVSREKKESFPLTVTSAQKNPTAFYLCASSPGVAGGLLEQFFGPGTRLTVL.

The chain employs TRBV28 and TRBJ1-2; tentative D call: TRBD1 (6 bases). V was cut by 5 bases and J by 4 bases, with 11 bases left in between. The V gene's germline CDR1 is MDHEN and CDR2 SYDVKM. The CDR3 length is 13 residues. The CDR3 sequence: CASSRGGAYGYTF. The CDR3 DNA is TGTGCCAGCAGTCGGGGGGGGGCCTATGGCTACACCTTC.

The chain is built from TRBV24-1 and TRBJ2-2; a possible D gene is TRBD2 (7 bases). Germline loops: CDR1 KGHDR, CDR2 SFDVKD. CDR3 length equals 13 residues. The V end was cut by 0 bases, the J end by 15 bases, with 13 bases between. In nucleotides, the CDR3 is TGTGCCACCAGTGATTTGAAGGGGGGGAGGATGTTTTTT. Translating it yields CATSDLKGGRMFF.

The V and J genes are TRBV5-1 and TRBJ1-5; D is unresolved. Germline values: CDR1 SGHRS, CDR2 YFSETQ. The CDR3 spans 15 residues. V lost 5 bases, J lost 0 bases, and 12 bases lay in between. CDR3 nucleotides: TGCGCCAGCAGGGAGACGGTCAGTAGCAATCAGCCCCAGCATTTT. It encodes CASRETVSSNQPQHF.

The V and J genes are TRBV5-4 and TRBJ1-2; D not resolved. The V and J ends lost 1 base and 5 bases respectively, with 12 bases between them. Germline V CDR1 and CDR2: SGHNT, YYREEE (reference sequence). The CDR3 runs 14 residues. The CDR3, as DNA: TGTGCCAGCAGCTTGAACACGGAGACTTATGGCTACACCTTC. Residues: CASSLNTETYGYTF.

This clone appeared a few times. The chain employs TRBV7-2 and TRBJ1-1; D is undetermined. Per the germline V gene, CDR1 is SGHTA and CDR2 is FQGNSA. Trimming took 6 bases from V and 1 from J, leaving 15 bases between them. CDR3 length: 15 residues. The CDR3 region is CASSLPRAGNTEAFF. DNA of the CDR3: TGTGCCAGCAGTCTTCCAAGGGCGGGGAACACTGAAGCTTTCTTT.

The gene calls are TRBV29-1 and TRBJ2-5; 10 nucleotides agree with TRBD2. The CDR3 extends over 12 amino acids. Germline CDR1 and CDR2: SQVTM and ANQGSEA. CDR3 coding DNA: TGCAGTGTGAGCGGGGGGGAAGAGACCCAGTACTTC. This encodes CSVSGGEETQYF.

This chain joins TRBV6-5 and TRBJ1-1; 9 bases line up with TRBD1. This CDR3 is built from 15 residues. V lost 7 bases, J lost 6 bases, and 12 bases stayed unmatched. From germline, CDR1 is MNHEY and CDR2 SVGAGI. The CDR3 DNA reads as TGTGCCAGCAAGAGAACGGGACAGGGAAGGCCTGAAGCTTTCTTT. This sequence encodes CASKRTGQGRPEAFF.

The chain uses TRBV27 and TRBJ2-3, with a tentative D call TRBD2 (6 bases). The V gene's germline CDR1 is MNHEY and CDR2 SMNVEV (reference sequence). This CDR3 comprises 15 residues. Trimming cost V 5 bases and J 3 bases, with 15 bases left between them. CDR3 sequence reads: CASSPPGGLTDTQYF. CDR3 bases: TGTGCCAGCAGTCCCCCCGGGGGATTGACAGATACGCAGTATTTT.

The rearrangement links TRBV7-2 to TRBJ2-3; 7 bases agree with TRBD2. The CDR3 has 15 amino acids. Germline CDR1 SGHTA, CDR2 FQGNSA. J was trimmed by 2 bases and V by 2 bases; bases with no gene match: 4. In DNA, the CDR3 is TGTGCCAGCAGCTTACTCGCGGGGGTCACAGATACGCAGTATTTT. Translated, it gives CASSLLAGVTDTQYF.

J is TRBJ1-2 and V is TRBV5-1; TRBD1 matches 7 bases. The CDR3 length is 14 residues. CDR1 SGHRS and CDR2 YFSETQ come from the germline V gene. Losses at the gene ends were 0 bases for V and 3 bases for J; bases not matched to a gene: 2. The CDR3 nucleotides read TGCGCCAGCAGCTTGGTGGGACAGCACTATGGCTACACCTTC. This gives the protein CASSLVGQHYGYTF.

This chain uses TRBV20-1 with TRBJ2-2; 9 bases map to TRBD1. The ends lost 3 bases at V and 4 bases at J; junction bases unmatched: 6. This CDR3 spans 15 amino acids. CDR1 DFQATT and CDR2 SNEGSKA come from the germline V gene (reference sequence). CDR3 region: CSASKDRGFTGELFF. The CDR3 DNA sequence: TGCAGTGCTAGTAAGGACAGGGGATTCACCGGGGAGCTGTTTTTT.

This clone was recorded once. The gene calls are TRBV6-4 and TRBJ2-1, with TRBD1 as a possible D gene (7 bases). The CDR3 sequence is 15 residues long. V was trimmed by 0 bases and J by 8 bases, leaving 14 bases between them. Germline V CDR1 and CDR2: MRHNA, SNTAGT. This chain's CDR3 is CASSDSGLRGDEQFF. CDR3 bases: TGTGCCAGCAGTGACTCTGGCCTCAGGGGGGATGAGCAGTTCTTC.

The rearrangement uses TRBV5-3 and TRBJ2-7; 7 bases are a match to TRBD1. TRBV5-3 is placed among ORFs of uncertain function. V was pared by 5 bases and J by 7 bases, with 12 bases of the junction left unmatched. This CDR3 has 14 amino acids. The CDR3 reads CARRKTGRLWEQYF. The CDR3 DNA is TGTGCCAGAAGAAAGACAGGGCGGTTGTGGGAGCAGTACTTC.

This chain uses TRBV19 with TRBJ2-1; 9 bases are shared with TRBD1. The V gene end was trimmed by 6 bases and the J gene end by 2 bases; junction bases not matched to a gene: 11. CDR3 length: 17 amino acids. Germline loops: CDR1 LNHDA, CDR2 SQIVND (reference sequence). The CDR3 protein is CASSDSEGQGPYNEQFF. For the CDR3, the DNA is TGTGCCAGTAGCGACTCCGAGGGACAGGGCCCCTACAATGAGCAGTTCTTC.

Regarding this clone: The sample contains more than one DNA sequence encoding this CDR3. The gene calls are TRBV18 and TRBJ1-1, with D unresolved. CDR1 and CDR2 (germline): KGHSH, LQKENI. V was clipped by 3 bases and J by 1 base, with 6 bases between them. The CDR3 is 13 amino acids. CDR3: CASSPGKNTEAFF. CDR3 DNA sequence: TGTGCCAGCTCACCGGGCAAGAACACTGAAGCTTTCTTT.

The chain recombines TRBV5-1 with TRBJ1-1; 7 bases fit TRBD1. The CDR3 is 14 residues long. The V gene's germline CDR1 is SGHRS and CDR2 YFSETQ. V lost 4 bases to trimming and J lost 2 bases; unmatched junction nucleotides: 5. CDR3 in amino acids: CASSQRQGNTEAFF. Here the CDR3 DNA reads TGCGCCAGCAGCCAACGACAGGGAAACACTGAAGCTTTCTTT.

The chain is built from TRBV6-5 and TRBJ2-5; D remains ambiguous. This CDR3 contains 13 residues. The ends were cut back, 6 bases at V and 5 bases at J, with 13 bases in the middle. Germline assignment: CDR1 MNHEY and CDR2 SVGAGI. The CDR3 sequence: CASRVISSETQYF. The CDR3 DNA sequence: TGTGCCAGCAGAGTGATTAGCTCTGAGACCCAGTACTTC.

The J gene is TRBJ2-3, the V gene TRBV19; perhaps TRBD2 as D (7 bases). The CDR3 length is 16 residues. V dropped 3 bases and J dropped 6 bases, with 19 bases sitting between them. Per the germline V gene, CDR1 is LNHDA and CDR2 is SQIVND (reference sequence). CDR3 amino acids: CASSIRGGGNTDTQYF. DNA for the CDR3: TGTGCCAGTAGTATTCGCGGGGGCGGCAACACGGATACGCAGTATTTT.

This clone was found once. This chain uses TRBV7-2 with TRBJ1-2; 10 positions match TRBD1. After removal of 5 bases from V and 9 bases from J, the junction contained 6 bases not matched to a gene. CDR3 size: 13 residues. CDR1 is SGHTA and CDR2 is FQGNSA in the germline V gene. This chain's CDR3 is CASSPGQGLSYTF. CDR3 coding DNA: TGTGCCAGCAGCCCGGGACAGGGGCTAAGCTACACCTTC.